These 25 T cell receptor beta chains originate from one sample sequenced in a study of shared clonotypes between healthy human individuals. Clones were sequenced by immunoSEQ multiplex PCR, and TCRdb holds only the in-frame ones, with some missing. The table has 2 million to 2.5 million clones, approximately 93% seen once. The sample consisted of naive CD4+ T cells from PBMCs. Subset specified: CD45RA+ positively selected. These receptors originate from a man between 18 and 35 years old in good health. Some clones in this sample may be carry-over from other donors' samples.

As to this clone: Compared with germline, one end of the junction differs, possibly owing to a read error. CDR3 amino acids: CASTLGGLATQYF. CDR3 sequence (DNA): TGCGCCAGCACCTTGGGGGGTCTGGCGACCCAGTACTTC. V gene TRBV5-1 combines with J gene TRBJ2-5; the D gene is possibly TRBD2 (6 bases). Germline V gene sequence: CDR1 SGHRS, CDR2 YFSETQ. The CDR3 runs to 13 residues.

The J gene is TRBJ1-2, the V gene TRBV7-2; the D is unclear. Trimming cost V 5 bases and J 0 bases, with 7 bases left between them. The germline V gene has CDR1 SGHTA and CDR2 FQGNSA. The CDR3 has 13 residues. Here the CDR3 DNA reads TGTGCCAGCAGCCCGACACCTAACTATGGCTACACCTTC. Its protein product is CASSPTPNYGYTF.

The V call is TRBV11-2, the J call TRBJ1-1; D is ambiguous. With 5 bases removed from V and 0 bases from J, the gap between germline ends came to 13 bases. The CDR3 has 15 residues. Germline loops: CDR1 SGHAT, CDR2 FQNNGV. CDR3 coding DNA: TGTGCCAGCAGCACCAGACCGCGCCTGAACACTGAAGCTTTCTTT. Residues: CASSTRPRLNTEAFF.

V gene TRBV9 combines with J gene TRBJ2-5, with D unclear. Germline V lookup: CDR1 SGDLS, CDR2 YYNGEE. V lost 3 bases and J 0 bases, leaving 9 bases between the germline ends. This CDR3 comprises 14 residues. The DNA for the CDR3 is TGTGCCAGCAGCGGACAACAATACCAAGAGACCCAGTACTTC. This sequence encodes CASSGQQYQETQYF.

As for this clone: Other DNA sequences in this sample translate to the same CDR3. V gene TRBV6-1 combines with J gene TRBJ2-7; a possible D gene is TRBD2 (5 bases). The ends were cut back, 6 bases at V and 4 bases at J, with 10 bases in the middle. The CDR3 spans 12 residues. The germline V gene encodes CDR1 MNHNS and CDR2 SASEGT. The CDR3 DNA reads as TGTGCCAGCAGCCCCCCGGGGTACGAGCAGTACTTC. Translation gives CASSPPGYEQYF.

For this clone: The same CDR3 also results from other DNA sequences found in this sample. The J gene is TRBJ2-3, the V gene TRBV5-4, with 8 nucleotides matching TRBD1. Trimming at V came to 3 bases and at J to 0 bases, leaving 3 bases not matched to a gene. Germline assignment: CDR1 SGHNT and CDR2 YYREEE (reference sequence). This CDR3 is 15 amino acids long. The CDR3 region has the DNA TGTGCCAGCAGCTCCCGGACAGGGAGCACAGATACGCAGTATTTT. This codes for CASSSRTGSTDTQYF.

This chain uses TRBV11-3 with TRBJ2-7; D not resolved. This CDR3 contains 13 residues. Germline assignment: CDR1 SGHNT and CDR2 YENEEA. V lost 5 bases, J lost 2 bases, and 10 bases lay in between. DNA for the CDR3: TGTGCCAGCAGCGCCCCACCCACCTACGAGCAGTACTTC. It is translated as CASSAPPTYEQYF.

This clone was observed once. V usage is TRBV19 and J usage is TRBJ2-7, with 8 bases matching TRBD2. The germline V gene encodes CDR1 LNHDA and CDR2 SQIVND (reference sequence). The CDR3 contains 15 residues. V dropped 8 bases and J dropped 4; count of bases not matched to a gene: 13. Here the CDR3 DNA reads TGTGCCAGTCGAGCCGTCGCGGGGGGCGCATACGAGCAGTACTTC. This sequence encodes CASRAVAGGAYEQYF.

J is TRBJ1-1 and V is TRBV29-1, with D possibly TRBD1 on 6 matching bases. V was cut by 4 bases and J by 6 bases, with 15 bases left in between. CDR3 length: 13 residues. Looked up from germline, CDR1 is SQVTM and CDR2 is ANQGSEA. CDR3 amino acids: CSVGPTGISEAFF. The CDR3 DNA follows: TGCAGCGTTGGGCCCACAGGGATCTCTGAAGCTTTCTTT.

The CDR3 loop reads CASSLKDSFSGNTIYF. CDR3 in DNA: TGTGCCAGTAGTCTTAAGGACAGTTTCTCTGGAAACACCATATATTTT. The V gene is TRBV19, the J gene TRBJ1-3, with a tentative D call TRBD1 (6 bases). The CDR3 has 16 amino acids. Trimming cost V 5 bases and J 0 bases, with 14 bases left between them. The germline gives CDR1 LNHDA, CDR2 SQIVND (reference sequence).

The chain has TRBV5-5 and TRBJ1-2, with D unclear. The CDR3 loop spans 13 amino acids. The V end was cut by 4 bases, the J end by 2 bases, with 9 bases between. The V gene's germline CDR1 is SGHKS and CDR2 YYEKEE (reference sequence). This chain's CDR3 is CASSVPPNYGYTF. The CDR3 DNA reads TGTGCCAGCAGCGTTCCCCCCAACTATGGCTACACCTTC.

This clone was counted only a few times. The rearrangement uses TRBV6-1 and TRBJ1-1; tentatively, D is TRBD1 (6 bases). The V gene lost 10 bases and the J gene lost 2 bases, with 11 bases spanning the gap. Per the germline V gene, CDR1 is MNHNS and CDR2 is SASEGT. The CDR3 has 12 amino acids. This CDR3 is CATSGANTEAFF. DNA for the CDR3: TGTGCCACCTCAGGGGCTAACACTGAAGCTTTCTTT.

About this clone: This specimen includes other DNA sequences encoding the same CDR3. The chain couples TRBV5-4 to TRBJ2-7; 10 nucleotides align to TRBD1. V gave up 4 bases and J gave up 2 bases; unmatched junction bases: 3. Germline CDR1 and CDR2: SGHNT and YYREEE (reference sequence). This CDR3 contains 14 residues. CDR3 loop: CASSPGTGAYEQYF. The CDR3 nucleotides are TGTGCCAGCAGCCCCGGGACAGGGGCCTACGAGCAGTACTTC.

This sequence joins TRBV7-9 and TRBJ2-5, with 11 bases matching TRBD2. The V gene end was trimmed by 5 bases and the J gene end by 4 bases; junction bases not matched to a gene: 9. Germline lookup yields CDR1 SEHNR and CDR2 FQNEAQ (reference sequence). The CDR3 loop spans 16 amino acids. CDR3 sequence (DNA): TGTGCCAGCAGCACAACGCATGGACTAGCGGGAGAGACCCAGTACTTC. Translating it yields CASSTTHGLAGETQYF.

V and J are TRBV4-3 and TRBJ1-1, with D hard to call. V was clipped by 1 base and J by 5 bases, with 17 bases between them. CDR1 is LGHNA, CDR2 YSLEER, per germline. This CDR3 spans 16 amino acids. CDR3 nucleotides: TGCGCCAGCAGCCAAGTACTGGACCTCCTAGGAACTGAAGCTTTCTTT. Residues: CASSQVLDLLGTEAFF.

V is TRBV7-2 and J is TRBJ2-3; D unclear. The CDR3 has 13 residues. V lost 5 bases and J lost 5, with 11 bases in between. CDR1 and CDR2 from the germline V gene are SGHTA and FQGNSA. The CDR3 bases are TGTGCCAGCAGCCAGTCCATCATAGATACGCAGTATTTT. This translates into CASSQSIIDTQYF.

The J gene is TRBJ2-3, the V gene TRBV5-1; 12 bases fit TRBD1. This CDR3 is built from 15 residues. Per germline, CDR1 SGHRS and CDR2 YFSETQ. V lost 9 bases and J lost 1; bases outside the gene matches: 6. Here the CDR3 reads CATRDRGPGTDTQYF. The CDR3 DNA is TGCGCCACCCGGGACAGGGGGCCCGGCACAGATACGCAGTATTTT.

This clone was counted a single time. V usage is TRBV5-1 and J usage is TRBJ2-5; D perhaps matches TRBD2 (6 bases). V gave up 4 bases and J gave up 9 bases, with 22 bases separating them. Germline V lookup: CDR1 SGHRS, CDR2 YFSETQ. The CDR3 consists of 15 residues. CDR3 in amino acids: CASSPEGTAQVAQYF. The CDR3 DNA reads TGCGCCAGCAGCCCGGAGGGGACGGCCCAAGTTGCCCAGTACTTC.

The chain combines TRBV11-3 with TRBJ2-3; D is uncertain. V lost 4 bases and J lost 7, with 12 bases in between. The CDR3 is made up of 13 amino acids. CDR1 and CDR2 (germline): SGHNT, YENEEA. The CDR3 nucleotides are TGTGCCAGCAGCTCCAGATCGGAAAATACGCAGTATTTT. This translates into CASSSRSENTQYF.

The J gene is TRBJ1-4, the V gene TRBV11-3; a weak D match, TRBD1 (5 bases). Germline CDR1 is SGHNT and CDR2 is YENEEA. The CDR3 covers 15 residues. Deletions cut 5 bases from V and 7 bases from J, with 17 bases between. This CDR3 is CASSGTGVYSEKLFF. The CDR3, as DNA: TGTGCCAGCAGCGGGACTGGTGTGTATAGTGAAAAACTGTTTTTT.

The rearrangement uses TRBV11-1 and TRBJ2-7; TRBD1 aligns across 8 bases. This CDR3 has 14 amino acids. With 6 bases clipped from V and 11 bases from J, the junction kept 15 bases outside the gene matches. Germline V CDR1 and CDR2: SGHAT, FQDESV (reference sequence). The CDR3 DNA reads TGTGCCAGCAGTTTCACGAGGGACAGGCCGTGGAAGTACTTC. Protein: CASSFTRDRPWKYF.

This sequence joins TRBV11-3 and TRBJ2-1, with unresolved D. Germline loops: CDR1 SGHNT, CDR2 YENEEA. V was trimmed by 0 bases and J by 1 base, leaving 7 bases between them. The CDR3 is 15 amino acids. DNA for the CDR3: TGTGCCAGCAGCTTAGACTTCCTTTCCTACAATGAGCAGTTCTTC. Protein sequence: CASSLDFLSYNEQFF.

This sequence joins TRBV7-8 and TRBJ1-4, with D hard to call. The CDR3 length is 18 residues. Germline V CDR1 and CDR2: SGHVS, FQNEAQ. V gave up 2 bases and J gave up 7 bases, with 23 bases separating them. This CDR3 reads CASSLSFLVRRGIEKLFF. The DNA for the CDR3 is TGTGCCAGCAGCTTAAGTTTTTTAGTACGCAGAGGGATTGAAAAACTGTTTTTT.

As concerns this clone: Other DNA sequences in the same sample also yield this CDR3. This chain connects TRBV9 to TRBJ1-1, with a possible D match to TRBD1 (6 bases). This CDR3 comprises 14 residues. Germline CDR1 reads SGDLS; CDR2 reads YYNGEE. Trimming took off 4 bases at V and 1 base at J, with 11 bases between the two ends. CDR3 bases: TGTGCCAGCAGCCCGACAGGCGCGAACACTGAAGCTTTCTTT. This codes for CASSPTGANTEAFF.

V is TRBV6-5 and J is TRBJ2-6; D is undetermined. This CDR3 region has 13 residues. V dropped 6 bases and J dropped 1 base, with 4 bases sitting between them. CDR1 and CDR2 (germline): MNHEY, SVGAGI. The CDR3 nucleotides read TGTGCCAGCAGCATATCTGGGGCCAACGTCCTGACTTTC. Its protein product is CASSISGANVLTF.